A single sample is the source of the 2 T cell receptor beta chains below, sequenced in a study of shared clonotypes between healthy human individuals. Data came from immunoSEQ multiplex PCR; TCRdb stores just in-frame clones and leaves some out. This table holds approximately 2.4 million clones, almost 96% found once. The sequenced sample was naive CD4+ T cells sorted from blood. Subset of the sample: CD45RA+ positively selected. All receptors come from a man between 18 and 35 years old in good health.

As DNA, the CDR3 is TGTGCCAGCAGTTATTATTCAAAGAACACTGAAGCTTTCTTT. As protein: CASSYYSKNTEAFF. The chain links TRBV6-6 to TRBJ1-1; no reliable D call. The ends were cut back, 3 bases at V and 1 base at J, with 9 bases in the middle. Germline-derived CDR1 and CDR2 are MNHNY and SVGAGI (reference sequence). The CDR3 has 14 amino acids.

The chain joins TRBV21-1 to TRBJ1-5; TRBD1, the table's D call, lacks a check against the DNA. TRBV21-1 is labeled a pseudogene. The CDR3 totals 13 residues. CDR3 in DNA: TGTGCCAGCAGCAGACAGTTCCATCAGCCCCAGCATTTT. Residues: CASSRQFHQPQHF.